The 11 T cell receptor beta chains below all came from one sample that was sequenced in a study of immune cell composition in non-small cell lung cancer. Assay used: immunoSEQ multiplex PCR; TCRdb lists only in-frame clones, some missing. The sample includes around 9,100 clones, roughly 79% of them seen just once. What was sequenced was lung tumor tissue. The source of these receptors is a human donor with non-small cell lung cancer.

The V call is TRBV19, the J call TRBJ2-7; tentatively, D is TRBD2 (6 bases). CDR1 is LNHDA and CDR2 is SQIVND in the germline V gene (reference sequence). The CDR3 length is 14 residues. V shed 7 bases and J shed 0 bases, with 13 bases lying between them. The CDR3 DNA reads as TGTGCCAGTAAGGGGACTTGGAGCTCCTACGAGCAGTACTTC. It specifies CASKGTWSSYEQYF.

The chain combines TRBV6-6 with TRBJ1-4; tentative D call: TRBD1 (6 bases). The germline CDR1 and CDR2 sequences are MNHNY and SVGAGI (reference sequence). Between the trimmed V and J ends, which lost 0 bases and 8 bases, there was a span of 16 bases. The CDR3 has 16 residues. The CDR3 region has the DNA TGTGCCAGCAGTTACTCTCGGGGGGCTCTGTACGAAAAACTGTTTTTT. Translated, it gives CASSYSRGALYEKLFF.

V usage is TRBV28 and J usage is TRBJ1-1; 7 bases fit TRBD1. CDR1 and CDR2 from the germline V gene are MDHEN and SYDVKM. There are 14 residues in the CDR3. Germline trimming cut 4 bases from V and 4 bases from J; bases unmatched to any gene: 6. The CDR3 DNA follows: TGTGCCAGCAGTTCCTACAGGGGCGTCACTGAAGCTTTCTTT. Its translation is CASSSYRGVTEAFF. The whole variable domain, remainder taken from reference TRBV28 and TRBJ1-1, is DVKVTQSSRYLVKRTGEKVFLECVQDMDHENMFWYRQDPGLGLRLIYFSYDVKMKEKGDIPEGYSVSREKKERFSLILESASTNQTSMYLCASSSYRGVTEAFFGQGTRLTVV.

The CDR3 protein is CASSRGGGTDTQYF. The DNA for the CDR3 is TGCGCCAGCAGCCGGGGGGGCGGCACAGATACGCAGTATTTT. This chain connects TRBV4-1 to TRBJ2-3; D may be TRBD2 (7 bases). V gave up 4 bases and J gave up 1 base, with 9 bases separating them. The CDR3 runs 14 residues. Germline assignment: CDR1 MGHRA and CDR2 YSYEKL.

This chain links TRBV2 with TRBJ2-1, with no clear D. The V gene's germline CDR1 is SNHLY and CDR2 FYNNEI. V shed 5 bases and J shed 9 bases, with 17 bases lying between them. This CDR3 spans 14 amino acids. The CDR3 DNA sequence: TGTGCCAGCAGTACCAGGCCCCCTTACCCTGAGCAGTTCTTC. Protein: CASSTRPPYPEQFF.

V usage is TRBV10-3 and J usage is TRBJ2-1; 10 bases match TRBD1. CDR1 ENHRY and CDR2 SYGVKD come from the germline V gene. This CDR3 has 13 amino acids. V lost 9 bases to trimming and J lost 2 bases; unmatched junction nucleotides: 1. CDR3 protein: CAMGQGTYNEQFF. The CDR3 nucleotides read TGTGCCATGGGACAGGGGACCTACAATGAGCAGTTCTTC.

The J gene is TRBJ2-7, the V gene TRBV2, with a tentative D call TRBD1 (5 bases). Per the germline V gene, CDR1 is SNHLY and CDR2 is FYNNEI. This CDR3 is 11 amino acids long. Trimming pared 8 bases from V and 4 bases from J, leaving 9 bases between. The CDR3 spells CASQQDYEQYF. Here the CDR3 DNA reads TGTGCCAGCCAACAGGATTACGAGCAGTACTTC.

The V and J genes are TRBV18 and TRBJ2-1; D might be TRBD2 (6 bases). The germline V gene has CDR1 KGHSH and CDR2 LQKENI. V shed 3 bases and J shed 9 bases, with 21 bases lying between them. This CDR3 has 16 amino acids. CDR3 amino acids: CASSPPGGARVIEQFF. The DNA for the CDR3 is TGTGCCAGCTCACCCCCCGGGGGAGCCAGGGTTATTGAGCAGTTCTTC. Full variable domain (rest looked up from reference TRBV18 and TRBJ2-1): NAGVMQNPRHLVRRRGQEARLRCSPMKGHSHVYWYRQLPEEGLKFMVYLQKENIIDESGMPKERFSAEFPKEGPSILRIQQVVRGDSAAYFCASSPPGGARVIEQFFGPGTRLTVL.

The chain recombines TRBV5-1 with TRBJ2-5; no definite D call. The germline CDR1 and CDR2 sequences are SGHRS and YFSETQ. The V gene lost 0 bases and the J gene lost 5 bases, with 11 bases spanning the gap. The CDR3 runs 14 residues. The CDR3 is CASSLGSFAETQYF. DNA for the CDR3: TGCGCCAGCAGCTTGGGGTCTTTCGCGGAGACCCAGTACTTC.

The V call is TRBV6-5, the J call TRBJ2-3, with 11 positions matching TRBD2. Unmatched junction bases numbered 2, after V lost 8 bases and J lost 1 base. The CDR3 totals 14 residues. In germline, CDR1 is MNHEY, CDR2 SVGAGI. CDR3 protein: CASQGLAGTDTQYF. The CDR3 bases are TGTGCCAGCCAGGGACTAGCGGGCACAGATACGCAGTATTTT.

This chain links TRBV7-9 with TRBJ2-6; D not certain. Germline V gene data show CDR1 as SEHNR and CDR2 as FQNEAQ (reference sequence). The CDR3 sequence is 15 residues long. V gave up 7 bases and J gave up 0 bases, with 10 bases separating them. CDR3 in amino acids: CASISVGSGANVLTF. CDR3 DNA: TGTGCCAGCATCTCTGTCGGCTCTGGGGCCAACGTCCTGACTTTC. Complete variable domain (other parts from reference TRBV7-9 and TRBJ2-6): DTGVSQNPRHKITKRGQNVTFRCDPISEHNRLYWYRQTLGQGPEFLTYFQNEAQLEKSRLLSDRFSAERPKGSFSTLEIQRTEQGDSAMYLCASISVGSGANVLTFGAGSRLTVL.